Shown below are 12 T cell receptor beta chains from a single sample sequenced in a study of blood T cell repertoires in COVID-19. The protocol was immunoSEQ multiplex PCR, while the TCRdb copy is restricted to in-frame clones and leaves out a portion. The data show some 390,000 clones, 89% seen once. The sequenced sample consisted of peripheral blood. The receptors here all came from a woman aged 40 to 50 with COVID-19, enrolled during active disease.

The chain is built from TRBV5-6 and TRBJ2-5; 10 nucleotides match TRBD1. Germline CDR1 is SGHDT and CDR2 is YYEEEE. The CDR3 totals 15 residues. V dropped 4 bases and J dropped 1; count of bases not matched to a gene: 4. CDR3 sequence reads: CASSARTGGQETQYF. The CDR3, as DNA: TGTGCCAGCAGCGCCCGGACAGGGGGCCAAGAGACCCAGTACTTC.

The CDR3 is CASSHEGQGGRAFF. Here the CDR3 DNA reads TGTGCCAGCAGTCACGAGGGACAGGGGGGAAGAGCTTTCTTT. This chain connects TRBV6-5 to TRBJ1-1, with 11 bases that match TRBD1. The CDR3 length is 14 residues. Germline CDR1 reads MNHEY; CDR2 reads SVGAGI. V trimming: 5 bases; J trimming: 10 bases; junction bases outside the gene matches: 9.

V gene TRBV5-6 combines with J gene TRBJ2-7; weak D call: TRBD2 (6 bases). V lost 7 bases and J 8 bases, leaving 25 bases between the germline ends. This CDR3 contains 15 residues. Germline lookup yields CDR1 SGHDT and CDR2 YYEEEE. CDR3 nucleotide sequence: TGTGCCAGCGTAACTCACCACTGGGGGGACCCGAAGCAGTACTTC. Protein product: CASVTHHWGDPKQYF.

V usage is TRBV10-1 and J usage is TRBJ2-2; weak D call: TRBD1 (6 bases). The germline V and J ends were trimmed by 0 bases and 2 bases, with 19 bases remaining between them. This CDR3 spans 19 amino acids. CDR1 and CDR2 from the germline V gene are WNHNN and SYGVQD (reference sequence). The CDR3 region has the DNA TGCGCCAGCAGTGAGTCGCTACAGGGAGATCAGGGAAACACCGGGGAGCTGTTTTTT. Translation gives CASSESLQGDQGNTGELFF.

The rearrangement joins TRBV18 to TRBJ1-3; D perhaps matches TRBD1 (5 bases). The CDR3 has 15 amino acids. Germline CDR1 and CDR2: KGHSH and LQKENI. V was shortened by 2 bases and J by 0 bases, with 8 bases between the two germline ends. The CDR3 nucleotides are TGTGCCAGCTCACCAACGACAGACTCTGGAAACACCATATATTTT. This sequence encodes CASSPTTDSGNTIYF.

This clone was observed a handful of times. The chain combines TRBV12-5 with TRBJ2-1, with 13 nucleotides matching TRBD2. Looked up from germline, CDR1 is LGHNT and CDR2 is FRNRAP. The CDR3 contains 16 residues. Trimming removed 0 bases from V and 8 bases from J; junction bases left unmatched: 4. CDR3 amino acids: CASGLVGLAGVDEQFF. The CDR3, as DNA: TGTGCTAGTGGTTTGGTCGGACTAGCGGGGGTTGATGAGCAGTTCTTC.

The chain employs TRBV27 and TRBJ1-1; the D gene is possibly TRBD1 (5 bases). V lost 4 bases to trimming and J lost 1 base, with 16 bases between them. From germline, CDR1 is MNHEY and CDR2 SMNVEV (reference sequence). The CDR3 extends over 16 amino acids. The CDR3 DNA is TGTGCCAGCAGTTCCGGAATAGGACACCGGAACACTGAAGCTTTCTTT. Translation: CASSSGIGHRNTEAFF.

The chain recombines TRBV19 with TRBJ1-1; D may be TRBD1 (6 bases). V was cut by 7 bases and J by 1 base, with 19 bases left in between. The CDR3 has 16 amino acids. The germline CDR1 and CDR2 sequences are LNHDA and SQIVND (reference sequence). CDR3 sequence reads: CASNQGPLDWNTEAFF. Written as DNA, the CDR3 is TGTGCCAGTAACCAGGGGCCCCTCGATTGGAACACTGAAGCTTTCTTT.

V and J are TRBV25-1 and TRBJ1-4; possibly TRBD1 for D (5 bases). Trimming left V 7 bases short and J 4 bases short, with 7 bases between. This CDR3 region has 12 residues. Germline V gene sequence: CDR1 MGHDK, CDR2 SYGVNS. The CDR3 bases are TGTGCCAGCACAAGGGGTAATGAAAAACTGTTTTTT. It encodes CASTRGNEKLFF.

V is TRBV6-5 and J is TRBJ2-5; D is perhaps TRBD2 (5 bases). Trimming left V 6 bases short and J 2 bases short, with 13 bases between. The germline V gene has CDR1 MNHEY and CDR2 SVGAGI. The CDR3 spans 14 residues. CDR3 in DNA: TGTGCCAGCAGCTCCTACCCGGGACAAGAGACCCAGTACTTC. Its protein product is CASSSYPGQETQYF.

This CDR3 reads CASSATRGLNYGYTF. The CDR3, as DNA: TGTGCCAGCAGTGCCACAAGGGGACTAAACTATGGCTACACCTTC. This chain uses TRBV28 with TRBJ1-2; perhaps TRBD1 as D (5 bases). V shed 5 bases and J shed 2 bases, with 15 bases lying between them. The CDR3 sequence is 15 residues long. Germline V CDR1 and CDR2: MDHEN, SYDVKM.

This sequence joins TRBV7-2 and TRBJ2-2; TRBD1 might be the D (5 bases). The CDR3 spans 18 residues. The germline gives CDR1 SGHTA, CDR2 FQGNSA. V lost 0 bases and J 0 bases, leaving 14 bases between the germline ends. CDR3 in DNA: TGTGCCAGCAGCTTAGCGCTCCCCAGCAGGGCGAACACCGGGGAGCTGTTTTTT. Protein: CASSLALPSRANTGELFF.